One T cell receptor beta chain is described in this entry. Between the trimmed V and J ends, which lost 2 bases and 2 bases, there was a span of 10 bases. This CDR3 contains 15 residues. CDR1 is MNHEY, CDR2 SMNVEV, per germline (reference sequence). It was around 180 ng DNA, about 30,000 T cell genomes, that sorted-subset replicate PCRs used. TCRdb's table, derived via immunoSEQ multiplex PCR, lists solely in-frame clones and lacks some. The table records about 2.1 million clones, 93% of them present only once. This sample is part of a study of shared clonotypes between healthy human individuals. Study background: Each donor's CD4 naive and CD4 memory cells filled three plates apiece, CD8 naive two, and CD8 memory one.

Selected positively for CCR7 and CD45RO-negative, naive CD8 cells excluded terminally differentiated effector memory CD45RA+ cells. The sequence derives from a young man in good health. Some clones in this sample may be carry-over from other donors' samples. The sample comprised naive CD8+ T cells from PBMCs. The chain carries TRBV27 and TRBJ2-1; tentative D call: TRBD2 (5 bases). The CDR3 protein is CASSLRGLTYNEQFF. The CDR3, as DNA: TGTGCCAGCAGTTTACGCGGGCTAACCTACAATGAGCAGTTCTTC.